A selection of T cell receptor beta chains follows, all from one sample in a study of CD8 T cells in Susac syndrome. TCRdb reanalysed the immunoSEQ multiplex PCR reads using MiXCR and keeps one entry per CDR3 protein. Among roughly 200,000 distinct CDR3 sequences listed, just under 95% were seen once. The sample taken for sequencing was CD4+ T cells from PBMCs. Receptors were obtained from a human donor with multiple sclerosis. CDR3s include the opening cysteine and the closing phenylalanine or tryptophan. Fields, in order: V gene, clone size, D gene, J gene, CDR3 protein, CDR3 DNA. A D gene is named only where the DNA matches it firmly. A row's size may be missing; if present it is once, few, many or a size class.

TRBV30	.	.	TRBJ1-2	CAWSVLDGYTF	TGTGCCTGGAGTGTACTAGATGGCTACACCTTC
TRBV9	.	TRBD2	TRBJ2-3	CASTPGTSGDTQYF	TGTGCCAGCACGCCGGGGACTAGCGGGGATACGCAGTATTTT
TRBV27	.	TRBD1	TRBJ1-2	CASSFGTTGTNYGYTF	TGTGCCAGCAGTTTTGGTACGACAGGGACTAACTATGGCTACACCTTC
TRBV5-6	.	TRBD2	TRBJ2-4	CASSPASGNIQYF	TGTGCCAGCAGCCCAGCTAGCGGGAACATTCAGTACTTC
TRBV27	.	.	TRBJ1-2	CASSPYNGVGYTF	TGTGCCAGCAGTCCATACAATGGGGTTGGCTACACCTTC
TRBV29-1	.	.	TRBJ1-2	CSVQDRGGYTF	TGCAGCGTTCAGGACCGAGGTGGCTACACCTTC
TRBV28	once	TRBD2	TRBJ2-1	CASTQLAGNEQFF	TGTGCCAGCACCCAACTAGCGGGGAATGAGCAGTTCTTC
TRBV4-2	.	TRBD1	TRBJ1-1	CASSHAGGASTEAFF	TGTGCCAGCAGCCATGCAGGGGGGGCGAGCACTGAAGCTTTCTTT
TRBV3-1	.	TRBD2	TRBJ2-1	CASSHSFGGGLNEQFF	TGTGCCAGCAGCCATTCCTTCGGCGGGGGGCTCAATGAGCAGTTCTTC
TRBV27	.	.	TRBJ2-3	CASSLEGGVTDTQYF	TGTGCCAGCAGCTTGGAGGGGGGAGTCACAGATACGCAGTATTTT
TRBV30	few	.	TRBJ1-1	CAWRGKGMMGKAFF	TGTGCCTGGAGGGGGAAGGGGATGATGGGAAAAGCTTTCTTT
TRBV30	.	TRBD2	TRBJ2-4	CAWSVWSSGGAGNIQYF	TGTGCCTGGAGTGTATGGTCTAGCGGGGGGGCCGGAAACATTCAGTACTTC
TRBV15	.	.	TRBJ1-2	CATSRDVGYGYTF	TGTGCCACCAGCAGAGATGTAGGTTATGGCTACACCTTC
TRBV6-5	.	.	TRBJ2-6	CASMGAGANVLTF	TGTGCCAGCATGGGTGCTGGGGCCAACGTCCTGACTTTC
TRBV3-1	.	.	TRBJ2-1	CASSPMAAGGSEQFF	TGTGCCAGCAGCCCGATGGCAGCAGGGGGGAGTGAGCAGTTCTTC
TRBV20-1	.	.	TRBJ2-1	CSAPLGPSSYNEQFF	TGCAGTGCCCCCCTGGGCCCGAGCTCCTACAATGAGCAGTTCTTC
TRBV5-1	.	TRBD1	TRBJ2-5	CASSLASQGEETQYF	TGCGCCAGCAGCTTGGCTTCACAGGGGGAAGAGACCCAGTACTTC
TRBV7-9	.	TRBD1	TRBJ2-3	CASSSGQGTQYF	TGTGCCAGCAGCTCGGGACAGGGAACGCAGTATTTT
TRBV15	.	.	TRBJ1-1	CATSRPVGAEAFF	TGTGCCACCAGCAGACCAGTTGGTGCTGAAGCTTTCTTT
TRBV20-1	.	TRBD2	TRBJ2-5	CSASSGAQETQYF	TGCAGTGCCTCTAGCGGGGCACAAGAGACCCAGTACTTC
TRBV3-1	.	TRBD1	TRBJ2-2	CASSSRQGLNTGELFF	TGTGCCAGCAGCTCGCGACAGGGCCTAAACACCGGGGAGCTGTTTTTT
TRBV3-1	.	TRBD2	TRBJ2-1	CATRLAGGNEAYNEQFF	TGTGCCACCCGACTAGCGGGGGGGAATGAGGCCTACAATGAGCAGTTCTTC
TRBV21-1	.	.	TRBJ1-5	CASSTSHPKDNQPQHF	TGTGCCAGCAGCACAAGCCATCCGAAGGACAATCAGCCCCAGCATTTT
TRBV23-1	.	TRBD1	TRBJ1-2	CASSQSNRGEGYTF	TGCGCCAGCAGTCAATCAAACAGGGGTGAAGGCTACACCTTC
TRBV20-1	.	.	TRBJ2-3	CSAKSSGSTDTQYF	TGCAGTGCTAAATCCTCCGGGTCCACAGATACGCAGTATTTT
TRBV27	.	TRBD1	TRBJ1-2	CASSFHDRGSGYTF	TGTGCCAGCAGTTTTCACGACAGGGGTTCTGGCTACACCTTC
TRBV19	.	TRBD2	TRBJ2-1	CASSIWSGSGGVFDEQFF	TGTGCCAGTAGTATATGGTCGGGTAGCGGGGGGGTTTTTGATGAGCAGTTCTTC
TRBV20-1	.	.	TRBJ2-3	CSARDPGRISTDTQYF	TGCAGTGCTAGAGATCCTGGCAGGATCTCTACAGATACGCAGTATTTT
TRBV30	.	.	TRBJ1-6	CAWSAIEGALHF	TGTGCCTGGAGTGCCATTGAAGGGGCCCTCCACTTT
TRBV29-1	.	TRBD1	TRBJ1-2	CSVAGQVIHGYTF	TGCAGCGTTGCCGGACAGGTTATCCATGGCTACACCTTC
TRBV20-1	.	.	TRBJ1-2	CSARGEGKGYTF	TGCAGTGCTAGAGGAGAAGGGAAGGGCTACACCTTC
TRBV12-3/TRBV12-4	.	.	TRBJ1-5	CASSLQGPGQPQHF	TGTGCCAGCAGTCTTCAGGGCCCCGGCCAGCCCCAGCATTTT